The source of this T cell receptor (beta chain) is a study of blood T cell repertoires in COVID-19. Study-level information: Acute and convalescent COVID-19 specimens originated in the United States, Italy and Spain. The cDNA or gDNA used as material had been derived from T cells, B-cell-depleted T cells, or PBMCs.

Seattle-derived patients entered the study during active infection and were followed longitudinally. Original data processing: Using reference gene primer amplification, nucleated cell counts were estimated. Assay: immunoSEQ multiplex PCR; the TCRdb copy retains only in-frame clones and omits some. V, J and clone size reflect that table, while D and trimming were determined from the DNA. The table has roughly 150,000 clones, roughly 80% seen once. The sequence derives from an elderly woman with COVID-19, enrolled during active disease. The sample consisted of peripheral blood.

CDR3 loop: CASSLAGRGDYGYTF. CDR3 coding DNA: TGCGCCAGCAGCTTGGCGGGCAGGGGGGACTATGGCTACACCTTC. V is TRBV5-1 and J is TRBJ1-2; 7 nucleotides match TRBD1. The V segment lost 0 bases and the J segment 3 bases; nucleotides outside the gene matches: 5. This CDR3 has 15 residues. Germline V CDR1 and CDR2: SGHRS, YFSETQ.